Below, one T cell receptor (beta chain) is given with its context. Its antigen is not identified. The data belong to a study of cytomegalovirus exposure and HLA in healthy donors. Study-wide points: Reports showed the classifier diagnosing cytomegalovirus status with high specificity and sensitivity.

The CDR3 has 14 amino acids. Germline loops: CDR1 KGHSH, CDR2 LQKENI. J lost 3 bases, V lost 0 bases, and 2 bases had no gene match. Method: immunoSEQ multiplex PCR; TCRdb's copy keeps in-frame clones and lacks some. Altogether over 85,000 clones are present, around 87% being singletons, with the ten largest covering approximately 1.4%. This TCR derives from a woman aged 25 to 39 in good health and CMV-seropositive. The chain is built from TRBV18 and TRBJ2-7; TRBD2 agrees at 7 bases. Sequenced material: PBMCs. The CDR3, as DNA: TGTGCCAGCTCACCACCACCGGGGGGCTACGAGCAGTACTTC. Its protein product is CASSPPPGGYEQYF.